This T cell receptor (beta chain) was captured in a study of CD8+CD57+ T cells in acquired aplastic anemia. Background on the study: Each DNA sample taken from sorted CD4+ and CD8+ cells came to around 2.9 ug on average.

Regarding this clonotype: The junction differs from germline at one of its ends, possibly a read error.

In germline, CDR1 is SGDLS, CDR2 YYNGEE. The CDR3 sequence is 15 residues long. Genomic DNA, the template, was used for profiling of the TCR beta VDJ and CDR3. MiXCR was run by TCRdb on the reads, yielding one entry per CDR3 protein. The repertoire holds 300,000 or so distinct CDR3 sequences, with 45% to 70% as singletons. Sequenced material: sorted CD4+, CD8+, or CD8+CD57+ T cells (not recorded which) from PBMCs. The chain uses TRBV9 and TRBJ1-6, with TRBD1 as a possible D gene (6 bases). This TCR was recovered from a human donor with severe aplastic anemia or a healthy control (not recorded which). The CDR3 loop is CASSSRGGLNSPLHF. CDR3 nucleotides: TGCGCCAGCAGCTCCCGGGGGGGGCTTAACTCACCCCTCCACTTT.